Given below is one TCR beta chain in context. The antigen is unknown. The data stem from a study of T cell responses to AZD1222 COVID-19 vaccine. Overall study findings and caveats: Possibly, clonal diversity was underestimated; donors were largely white British and included more females. Two AZD1222 administrations were followed by greater Spike-specific TCR breadth and depth. Along spike, vaccine-associated CD4 TCRs were found throughout, with dominance at 160-218 and 743-854. It was only after the peak T cell response that any repertoires were sampled.

Repertoires were generated with immunoSEQ multiplex PCR, while TCRdb's copy carries only in-frame clones and drops some. Seen here are about 73,000 clones, roughly 88% observed once, and the top ten hold under 1.5%. This sequence originates from an adult who received the AZD1222 COVID-19 vaccine. The input for sequencing was peripheral blood, taken 28 days after the second AZD1222 dose.

CDR3 in DNA: TGTGCCAGTGGCAGTCCTGACTATGGCTACACCTTC. It yields the protein CASGSPDYGYTF. The chain recombines TRBV2 with TRBJ1-2; D is uncertain. The CDR3 totals 12 residues. Germline V gives CDR1 SNHLY, CDR2 FYNNEI. V was clipped by 9 bases and J by 3 bases, with 11 bases between them.